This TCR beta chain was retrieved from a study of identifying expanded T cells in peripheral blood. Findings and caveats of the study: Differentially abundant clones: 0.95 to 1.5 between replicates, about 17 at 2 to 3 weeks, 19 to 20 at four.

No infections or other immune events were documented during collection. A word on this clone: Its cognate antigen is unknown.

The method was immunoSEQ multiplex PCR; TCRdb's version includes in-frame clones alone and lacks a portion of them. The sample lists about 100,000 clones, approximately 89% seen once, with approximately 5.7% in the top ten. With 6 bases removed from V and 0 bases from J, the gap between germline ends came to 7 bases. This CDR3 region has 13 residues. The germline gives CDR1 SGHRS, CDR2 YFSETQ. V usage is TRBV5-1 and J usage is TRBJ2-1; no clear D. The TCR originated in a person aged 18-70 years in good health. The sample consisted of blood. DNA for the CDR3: TGCGCCAGCAAGCCGGGCTCCTACAATGAGCAGTTCTTC. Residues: CASKPGSYNEQFF.